This T cell receptor beta chain was found in a study of CD8+CD57+ T cells in acquired aplastic anemia. The overall study: An average of 3.2 ug of DNA was obtained from sorted CD4+ and CD8+ cells. General study results and limits: Patients and controls turned out to have around 29 CD8+ CDR3 sequences in common.

CDR3 and TCR beta VDJ profiling relied on genomic DNA as the template. A single record per CDR3 protein comes from TCRdb applying MiXCR to the reads. The repertoire consists of some 150,000 distinct CDR3 sequences, with 70% to 75% occurring once and the leading ten covering 40% to 60%. There are 13 residues in the CDR3. Per germline, CDR1 DFQATT and CDR2 SNEGSKA (reference sequence). V was shortened by 3 bases and J by 4 bases, with 12 bases between the two germline ends. By flow cytometry, patients selected for sequencing had shown an expansion of CD8+CD57+ cells. Patients uniformly had severe acquired aplastic anemia. There was no therapy given to any patient before the blood sampling took place. In its sample, this clonotype was seen a few times. Its antigen remains unidentified.

This clonotype was obtained from a human donor with aplastic anemia. The sequencing sample was made of sorted CD4+, CD8+, or CD8+CD57+ T cells (not recorded which) from PBMCs. The chain joins TRBV20-1 to TRBJ1-1; D remains ambiguous. This chain's CDR3 is CSAREMIGTEAFF. In DNA, the CDR3 is TGCAGTGCTAGGGAGATGATCGGCACTGAAGCTTTCTTT.